This paragraph reports one T cell receptor (beta chain). The antigen is undetermined. This entry comes from a study of shared clonotypes between healthy human individuals. Across the study: Three CD4 naive, three CD4 memory, two CD8 naive and one CD8 memory plate were used per donor. General study findings and limits: Compared with clonotypes that all four donors shared, non-shared clonotypes had lower generation probabilities.

Source study methods: There were no quality scores in the junction-only immunoSEQ sequences, so filtering differed. TCRdb keeps only in-frame clones here, not all; method: immunoSEQ multiplex PCR. V, J and clone size were drawn from that table, and D and trimming were deduced from the DNA. In the table there are about 2.4 million clones, under 95% of which are singletons. Source material: naive CD4+ T cells from PBMCs. The sample's subset: CD45RA+ positively selected. This receptor was identified in a man between 18 and 35 years old in good health. Some clones in this sample may be carry-over from other donors' samples.

CDR3 nucleotide sequence: TGTGCCAGTACGGCCTCTGGGGCCAACGTCCTGACTTTC. Encoded protein: CASTASGANVLTF. The chain recombines TRBV19 with TRBJ2-6; D gene ambiguous. The germline CDR1 and CDR2 sequences are LNHDA and SQIVND (reference sequence). The V and J ends lost 7 bases and 0 bases respectively, with 4 bases between them. This CDR3 spans 13 amino acids.